The rows below give T cell receptor beta chains drawn from one sample of a study of blood T cell repertoires in COVID-19. The method was immunoSEQ multiplex PCR; TCRdb's version includes in-frame clones alone and lacks a portion of them. In the table there are 150,000 to 200,000 clones, over 80% of which are singletons. Sequencing input: PBMCs or T cells enriched from blood (not recorded which). Receptors originate from a woman aged 55-69 years who had recovered from COVID-19. The CDR3 runs from the conserved cysteine through the conserved F or W. A D gene is named only where the DNA matches it firmly. Expanded clones get a size class; other rows say once, few or many, or leave the size out.

TGTGCCAGCAGCCCCCGGTCAGGGGAATACAATGAGCAGTTCTTC | CASSPRSGEYNEQFF | TRBV5-4 | - | TRBJ2-1 | -
TGTGCCAGCAGGTTGCAGGGACAGGGGAATTCACCCCTCCACTTT | CASRLQGQGNSPLHF | TRBV28 | TRBD1 | TRBJ1-6 | -
TGTGCCAGCAGTGAACAGCTAGCGGGAGTAGACGAGCAGTACTTC | CASSEQLAGVDEQYF | TRBV2 | TRBD2 | TRBJ2-7 | -
TGTGCCAGCAGCCTACTCGACACGACCTACGAGCAGTACTTC | CASSLLDTTYEQYF | TRBV14 | - | TRBJ2-7 | -
TGCGCCAGCAGCTGGGGGACAGGTGATGAGCCCCAGCATTTT | CASSWGTGDEPQHF | TRBV5-1 | TRBD1 | TRBJ1-5 | -
TGCGCCAGCAGCCAATCCCCTAGCGGGAGGGCCGGGTATACGCAGTATTTT | CASSQSPSGRAGYTQYF | TRBV4-1 | TRBD2 | TRBJ2-3 | -
TGTGCCAGCAGCGTAGAGGGTAGCGGGAGAGATGAGCAGTTCTTC | CASSVEGSGRDEQFF | TRBV9 | TRBD2 | TRBJ2-1 | -
TGTGCCAGCAGCGTACTAGCGGGAACCTCCTACAATGAGCAGTTCTTC | CASSVLAGTSYNEQFF | TRBV11-2 | TRBD2 | TRBJ2-1 | once
TGTGCCAGCATGGTAGGGGCTAACACTGAAGCTTTCTTT | CASMVGANTEAFF | TRBV6-5 | - | TRBJ1-1 | -
TGCGCCAGCAGCTTGTTCACAGGGGTAAATGAAAAACTGTTTTTT | CASSLFTGVNEKLFF | TRBV5-1 | TRBD1 | TRBJ1-4 | -
TGTGCCAGTAGTATCGAGCTAGCGGGAGGTGGTACCGGGGAGCTGTTTTTT | CASSIELAGGGTGELFF | TRBV19 | TRBD2 | TRBJ2-2 | -
TGTGCCAGCCTCCCCTACTCAATGAACACTGAAGCTTTCTTT | CASLPYSMNTEAFF | TRBV25-1 | - | TRBJ1-1 | -
TGTGCCAGCAGTGAACGCCTAGCGGGGTCAGATACGCAGTATTTT | CASSERLAGSDTQYF | TRBV6-4 | TRBD2 | TRBJ2-3 | -
TGTGCCAGCAGCTTCGGAACGGGGGATGTAACCTACGAGCAGTACTTC | CASSFGTGDVTYEQYF | TRBV11-2 | - | TRBJ2-7 | -
TGCGCCAGCAGTGCCCTAGGGAGTGGAGATACTGAAGCTTTCTTT | CASSALGSGDTEAFF | TRBV10-1 | - | TRBJ1-1 | few
TGTGCCAGCAGCTCGGGACAGGGGGCCCCAGATACGCAGTATTTT | CASSSGQGAPDTQYF | TRBV5-4 | TRBD1 | TRBJ2-3 | -
TGCGCCAGCAGCCAGCTCCCGACTAGCGGGGGAACTAATGAGCAGTTCTTC | CASSQLPTSGGTNEQFF | TRBV4-1 | TRBD2 | TRBJ2-1 | -
TGTGCCAGCAGCCCTCCGACTGTAAGAGAGACCCAGTACTTC | CASSPPTVRETQYF | TRBV11-1 | - | TRBJ2-5 | -
TGCGCCAGCAGCCAAGATCGACCGACTACCGGGGAGCTGTTTTTT | CASSQDRPTTGELFF | TRBV4-1 | - | TRBJ2-2 | -
TGTGCCTGGAGCGTAAGGGGGCTGGGGCGGGTGACTGAAGCTTTCTTT | CAWSVRGLGRVTEAFF | TRBV30 | TRBD1 | TRBJ1-1 | -
TGTGCCAGCAGCACCCGGGACAGGGAGGGAGAGCAGTACTTC | CASSTRDREGEQYF | TRBV6-5 | TRBD1 | TRBJ2-7 | -
TGCGCCAGCAGCTTGGGACTAGCGGGAGGGCTTGAGCAGTTCTTC | CASSLGLAGGLEQFF | TRBV5-1 | TRBD2 | TRBJ2-1 | -
TGTGCCAGCAGCCCATTCACAGGCGGAGACTCACCCCTCCACTTT | CASSPFTGGDSPLHF | TRBV3-1/TRBV3-2 | - | TRBJ1-6 | -
TGCGCCAGCAGCCAAGGGTCATCACTAGCTGGATATGAGCAGTTCTTC | CASSQGSSLAGYEQFF | TRBV4-1 | - | TRBJ2-1 | -
TGTGCCACCAGCAGAGATCGAGGGGGTAATGAAAAACTGTTTTTT | CATSRDRGGNEKLFF | TRBV15 | - | TRBJ1-4 | once
TGTGCCAGCAGCGACGTGACAGGCAATCAGCCCCAGCATTTT | CASSDVTGNQPQHF | TRBV2 | - | TRBJ1-5 | -
TGTGCCATCAGTCAAAAAGAAGCCTATGGCTACACCTTC | CAISQKEAYGYTF | TRBV10-3 | - | TRBJ1-2 | -
TGTGCCAGCAGTAAATCAGGGAAATCGGACCAGCCCCAGCATTTT | CASSKSGKSDQPQHF | TRBV6-5 | - | TRBJ1-5 | -
TGTGCCATCCAGGCGGTTAATAGCGGCTACGAGCAGTACTTC | CAIQAVNSGYEQYF | TRBV6-5 | - | TRBJ2-7 | -
TGTGCCAGCAGTTTGACTAGGACAGATACGCAGTATTTT | CASSLTRTDTQYF | TRBV12-3/TRBV12-4 | - | TRBJ2-3 | -
TGTGCCAGCGAACGACAGGACGTCTACGAGCAGTACTTC | CASERQDVYEQYF | TRBV6-5 | - | TRBJ2-7 | once
TGTGCCAGCAGCCAAGATCGCCAGGCGAACACTGAAGCTTTCTTT | CASSQDRQANTEAFF | TRBV3-1/TRBV3-2 | - | TRBJ1-1 | once
TGTGCCACCAGTGATCCCGGACAGGGACTAACCGGGGAGCTGTTTTTT | CATSDPGQGLTGELFF | TRBV24-1 | - | TRBJ2-2 | -
TGTGCCAGCAGCCAAGATCTGGACAGCCTAAATCAGCCCCAGCATTTT | CASSQDLDSLNQPQHF | TRBV4-2 | - | TRBJ1-5 | -
TGTGCCAGTAGTACTCGGACGGGAGCTAACTATGGCTACACCTTC | CASSTRTGANYGYTF | TRBV19 | - | TRBJ1-2 | -
TGTGCCAGCAGCGTCGACAGGGCCGGAGCTTTCTTT | CASSVDRAGAFF | TRBV5-5 | TRBD1 | TRBJ1-1 | -
TGTGCCAGCAGCATTTGGAGGCACCCTTTGTTTGGGACCCAGTACTTC | CASSIWRHPLFGTQYF | TRBV21-1 | - | TRBJ2-5 | -
TGTGCCAGCAGCGGTGGACAGGGGACGGGTGGCTACACCTTC | CASSGGQGTGGYTF | TRBV9 | TRBD1 | TRBJ1-2 | -
TGCGCCAGCAGCTTTGGCGGGGGAGGGAATTCACCCCTCCACTTT | CASSFGGGGNSPLHF | TRBV5-1 | - | TRBJ1-6 | -